The T cell receptor beta chain described here comes from a study of cytomegalovirus exposure and HLA in healthy donors (dated by TCRdb to the late 2010s). Some background on the complete study: An earlier analysis of several hundred of the donors reported over 250 Gb of sequence data and 117 million unique TCR beta sequences obtained from approximately 180 million T cells. Donor age, sex, ethnicity and CMV serostatus were compiled alongside the repertoire data. In the later analysis, no new phenotypic data were used to find candidate immune exposures; instead, reliance was placed on TCR beta sequences and their occurrence across donors. Roughly 5 DR-DQ haplotypes were treated as single units for association and clustering because of strong linkage in the cohort. All discovery cohort repertoires had been generated using a single sequencing platform. Of the 398 genotyped donors, approximately 81% were placed in the genetic ancestry cluster associated with self-reported Caucasian donors. Using immunosequencing, the study profiled T cell repertoires from 666 subjects and related those repertoires to cytomegalovirus serostatus. Around 330 gigabases of sequencing data and tens of millions of unique TCR sequences made up an early release that covered over 550 HLA-typed donors. Typing coverage varied by locus: roughly 629-630 donors for A, B, C, DRB1 and DQB1; roughly 520 for DQA1; more than 600 for DPA1; under 490 for DPB1. High-throughput TCR immunosequencing, statistical association of individual TCRs with disease status, and machine learning were combined to predict cytomegalovirus infection status. HLA typing included class I and class II loci at four-digit resolution. Across 398 genotyped donors of the cohort, an average of roughly 250,000 unique TCR beta nucleotide sequences per donor were sequenced, and roughly a sixth of those sequences were non-productive. To decide whether each TCR beta V gene segment behaved as functional or pseudogenic, an earlier analysis of 587 of the donors relied on high-throughput TCR beta sequencing. To study patterns of TCR occurrence, a later analysis re-analyzed previously published TCR beta repertoires from 600 to 750 donors and added high-resolution HLA genotyping. A later genetic analysis used genome-wide SNP genotypes for about three fifths of the 666 donors, treating that subset as a discovery cohort. The aim of the study was to test whether cataloging public T cell receptors could identify signatures of past pathogen exposure. Besides the first cohort of around 700 subjects, a separate validation cohort made up of 90 to 150 different subjects was used. Summary of the overall study and its limitations: In a later analysis, some 17,000 TCR beta sequences were associated with specific HLA alleles at a false discovery rate of 0.05. Only TCR beta chains were sequenced in this cohort, and the absence of alpha or paired-chain data limited detectable features. According to a later analysis, most CMV-associated TCR beta chains appeared to be HLA-restricted, and the HLA associations seemed to be driven largely by CMV exposure. It was suggested by the authors that the approach could potentially be generalized to other disease states and immunological phenotypes. In both the original and validation cohorts, the classifier was reported to diagnose cytomegalovirus status with high specificity and sensitivity. In a later analysis, HLA-associated TCR beta chains were found to be more clonally expanded and to have lower generation probabilities than equally common non-associated chains. Some IMGT-functional V segments, including TRBV6-2 and TRBV6-3, could not be distinguished by the 87-base-pair reads and were therefore excluded. A few of the identified cytomegalovirus-associated TCR beta chains were confirmed in vitro to be specific for cytomegalovirus antigens. An association between a missense DCLRE1C variant and V-gene and J-gene trimming of TCR beta chains was found in a later genetic analysis and replicated in an independent cohort. Correlated functional status among segregating V segments might reflect linkage disequilibrium, but an unknown experimental factor could not be ruled out. According to a later analysis, TCR association rates differed among HLA loci, with DRB1 alleles showing the most associated TCRs and HLA-C alleles showing the fewest. In an earlier analysis of 587 of the donors, most TCR beta V segments were observed in productive rearrangements about 90% or about 30% of the time, broadly matching IMGT annotations. A cluster of highly shared sequence variants was judged likely to represent a technical artifact of the sequencing pipeline. HLA typing was unavailable for some donors at each locus, so association tests used only the typed subset. According to a later analysis, parvovirus B19, influenza, CMV and Epstein-Barr virus appeared linked to several top co-occurrence clusters. A total of 150 or so TCR beta chains were listed by the study as associated with cytomegalovirus. Across donors, most TCR sequences were observed very rarely, whereas some public TCRs were present in many individuals. A later genetic analysis reported fewer N-insertions in productive TCRs among donors in an Asian-associated ancestry cluster than the approximately 670-donor mean. Because counts were too low, some 16 rarely observed V segments, including chromosome 9 orphons, were excluded from the earlier analysis of 500 to 700 of the donors. Immune exposure information for the cohort was limited to CMV serostatus. When HLA alleles, especially DR and DQ, strongly co-occurred, TCR associations were difficult to assign to individual alleles. A further reported finding was that TCR beta sequences accurately predicted the HLA-A and HLA-B alleles for most subjects in the first cohort. Sequencing depth was assumed to be roughly uniform across donors in the presence/absence analyses, though that assumption may not hold.

The cohort comprised approximately 700 healthy bone marrow donors. Cohort members were all nominally healthy when sampled, although unrecorded immune exposures were likely present. The donor was CMV seropositive and was included in the group of approximately 310 seropositive cohort members. A peripheral blood sample was provided by each donor, and peripheral blood mononuclear cells were used for TCR beta sequencing. The Qiagen DNeasy Blood Extraction Kit was used to extract genomic DNA from the blood cell samples. Reading the germline V gene (reference sequence) gives CDR1 SEHNR and CDR2 FQNEAQ. Inclusive of the bounding cysteine and phenylalanine, the CDR3 is 14 residues long. The read is trimmed to its CDR3 DNA, 42 bases read in frame from base 1. V ends up 1 base short and J 8 bases short, with an unmatched junction base count of 5. Details on this clone: Its specific antigen is unknown. No base qualities exist here, and no much larger clone lies one base off it.

To prepare the library, the immunoSEQ multiplex PCR assay was applied. A mixture of 60 forward primers for TCR Vbeta segments and 13 reverse primers for TCR Jbeta segments was used in the multiplex PCR. Amplification of the CDR3 region of rearranged TCR beta genes was performed with a multiplex PCR assay on genomic DNA. The Illumina HiSeq System was used to sequence the amplified TCR beta libraries as 87-base-pair reads. In the original analysis: Across the roughly 600 repertoires, a later analysis counted about 81 million unique TCR beta chains, 9 million to 14 million of which were shared by at least two donors. Raw reads were error-corrected and collapsed into unique sequences by a nearest-neighbor algorithm in which closely related sequences were merged to remove PCR and sequencing errors. Alignment of CDR3 sequences to IMGT reference sequences was used to assign V, D and J gene segments. For a sequence to be retained, at least a six-nucleotide match to both a V gene segment and a J gene segment was required. A rearrangement was called productive if the CDR3 had no stop codons and remained in frame with V and J, and every other rearrangement was called non-productive. CDR3 was defined according to IMGT convention as the region running from the second conserved V-encoded cysteine to the conserved J-encoded phenylalanine. Sequences without an unambiguous match to a single V gene segment were excluded from the earlier analysis of several hundred of the donors. An earlier analysis of just under 600 of the donors called V segments functional above 56.7% productive rearrangements and segregating when the between-donor standard deviation exceeded 5%. A statistical classification framework was built to diagnose cytomegalovirus status from the catalog of TCR beta chain sequences. In a later analysis, V and J genes were assigned by comparing TCR nucleotide sequences against IMGT/GENE-DB human TR gene sequences. Using the TCRdist pipeline, a later analysis assigned CDR3 sequences along with most-parsimonious VDJ recombination scenarios. A later analysis defined each TCR beta chain by its CDR3 amino acid sequence plus V-gene family, and excluded reads lacking a unique V-gene family. As a way to deal with suspected cross-contamination and a sequencing artifact, a later analysis dropped over 550 nucleotide sequences that were highly shared and had low generation probability. In a later analysis, a clonal expansion index was calculated for each public chain from normalized within-repertoire ranks of inferred template counts. Generation probabilities in a later analysis came from a VDJ recombination model fitted to out-of-frame rearrangements, and those results were checked against IGoR. Hypergeometric tests were used in a later analysis to score TCR-TCR, TCR-HLA and TCR-CMV co-occurrence, with a repertoire-size bias correction applied to the TCR pairs. To estimate false discovery rates, a later analysis permuted the HLA or CMV assignments 20 times. In a later analysis, co-occurring TCRs were grouped with DBSCAN, and TCRdist sequence similarity was added when clustering was performed within HLA-allele-positive subsets. Repertoires with fewer than 30,000 or more than 120,000 public chains, plus five repertoires with anomalous nucleotide sharing, were excluded from co-occurrence clustering. Sourced from immuneACCESS, this table was stored by TCRdb with only in-frame sequences that have V and J called. A share of the clones is absent; for the studies checked, an unresolved V gene accounts for under half, and the remainder has no known explanation. Clonal size and the V and J genes are those of that table, whereas D and trimming came from the DNA. This sample is represented by 150,000 to 200,000 clones; more than 65% of them were singletons. The ten biggest clones cover roughly 4.5% of the sample.

The chain links TRBV7-9 with TRBJ2-3; a stretch of 8 junction bases matches TRBD1. The sequencing sample was made of PBMCs. This clonotype originated in a man aged 18-30 years in good health and CMV-seropositive. The CDR3 has the sequence CASSLGTGSGTQYF. The DNA sequence is given as TGTGCCAGCAGCTTAGGGACAGGGTCGGGTACGCAGTATTTT.